Presented here are 20 T cell receptor beta chains from one specimen sequenced in a study of technical replicates of blood from a handful of donors. Using immunoSEQ multiplex PCR, the repertoire was profiled, and TCRdb retains in-frame clones only, with some absent. The sample has approximately 15,000 clones, approximately 80% seen once. Sequenced material: PBMCs. Every receptor here comes from a human donor in good health.

The V and J genes are TRBV6-1 and TRBJ2-1; 7 positions match TRBD2. This CDR3 has 15 residues. The germline CDR1 and CDR2 sequences are MNHNS and SASEGT. V was clipped by 2 bases and J by 9 bases; unmatched bases: 10. For the CDR3, the DNA is TGTGCCAGCAGTGAATATGGCGGGAGTTCACGTGAGCAGTTCTTC. Translated, it gives CASSEYGGSSREQFF.

Here the CDR3 reads CASSLGEGVQPQHF. The DNA of the CDR3 is TGCGCCAGCAGCTTGGGAGAAGGGGTTCAGCCCCAGCATTTT. The chain joins TRBV5-1 to TRBJ1-5; tentative D call: TRBD1 (5 bases). Trimming stripped 0 bases from V and 6 bases from J, with 10 bases between. Germline V gives CDR1 SGHRS, CDR2 YFSETQ. CDR3 length: 14 amino acids.

The J gene is TRBJ2-6, the V gene TRBV5-8; possibly TRBD1 for D (6 bases). CDR1 and CDR2 (germline): SGHTS, YDEGEE. This CDR3 spans 16 amino acids. Trimming cost V 0 bases and J 4 bases, with 11 bases left between them. In DNA form, the CDR3 reads TGTGCCAGCAGCTTGGGCGGTCAGGGGGGGGCCAACGTCCTGACTTTC. This sequence encodes CASSLGGQGGANVLTF.

This chain connects TRBV7-6 to TRBJ2-1; 7 positions agree with TRBD2. The V segment lost 2 bases and the J segment 0 bases; nucleotides outside the gene matches: 13. The CDR3 loop spans 19 amino acids. The germline gives CDR1 SGHVS, CDR2 FNYEAQ. For the CDR3, the DNA is TGTGCCAGCAGCTTATATTCACGTTCAGCGGGAATCTCCTACAATGAGCAGTTCTTC. This sequence encodes CASSLYSRSAGISYNEQFF.

CDR3 amino acids: CASSPMAGSGILEQFF. The CDR3 coding sequence is TGCGCCAGCAGCCCGATGGCGGGGAGCGGGATTCTTGAGCAGTTCTTC. This rearrangement joins TRBV5-1 to TRBJ2-1; 7 nucleotides match TRBD2. This CDR3 spans 16 amino acids. The V gene's germline CDR1 is SGHRS and CDR2 YFSETQ. With V trimmed by 4 bases and J by 9 bases, 16 bases remained unmatched.

This chain joins TRBV30 and TRBJ2-5; 8 positions agree with TRBD2. This CDR3 spans 13 amino acids. The V gene's germline CDR1 is GTSNPN and CDR2 SVGIG (reference sequence). The V and J ends lost 0 bases and 4 bases, in that order; junction bases with no gene match: 1. The CDR3 DNA follows: TGTGCCTGGAGTGTAGCGGGAGCAGAGACCCAGTACTTC. Its translation is CAWSVAGAETQYF.

The chain couples TRBV5-1 to TRBJ1-2; tentative D call: TRBD1 (6 bases). CDR3 length: 15 amino acids. The V end was cut by 6 bases, the J end by 6 bases, with 21 bases between. CDR1 SGHRS and CDR2 YFSETQ come from the germline V gene. In nucleotides, the CDR3 is TGCGCCAGCACCCCGGCTACTCACCAGGGGAATGGCTACACCTTC. Translating it yields CASTPATHQGNGYTF.

The chain links TRBV2 to TRBJ2-7; TRBD1 matches at 8 bases. The V gene end was trimmed by 11 bases and the J gene end by 2 bases; junction bases not matched to a gene: 5. The CDR3 spans 12 residues. The germline CDR1 and CDR2 sequences are SNHLY and FYNNEI. CDR3 nucleotides: TGTGCCTGGGGACAGGCCGCCTACGAGCAGTACTTC. Residues: CAWGQAAYEQYF.

The rearrangement uses TRBV4-1 and TRBJ1-2; 7 nucleotides line up with TRBD1. CDR3 length: 14 residues. The V and J ends lost 7 bases and 4 bases, in that order; junction bases with no gene match: 9. Germline CDR1 reads MGHRA; CDR2 reads YSYEKL. CDR3 nucleotide sequence: TGCGCCAGCACGGAGCCAGGGGGGCGCTATGGCTACACCTTC. It specifies CASTEPGGRYGYTF.

V and J are TRBV28 and TRBJ2-7, with 9 bases lining up with TRBD1. The CDR3 totals 16 residues. The germline V gene has CDR1 MDHEN and CDR2 SYDVKM. The V segment lost 3 bases and the J segment 2 bases; nucleotides outside the gene matches: 8. The DNA for the CDR3 is TGTGCCAGCAGTTTCCCCCTGGGACAGGGTGCCTACGAGCAGTACTTC. Protein product: CASSFPLGQGAYEQYF.

The chain joins TRBV27 to TRBJ1-2; 9 nucleotides line up with TRBD1. The J segment lost 8 bases and the V segment lost 5 bases, leaving 9 bases of the junction unmatched. This CDR3 spans 14 amino acids. Germline V gene lookup returns CDR1 MNHEY and CDR2 SMNVEV (reference sequence). The CDR3 DNA follows: TGTGCCAGCAGTGCCTCACAGGGGGCGCAGGGCTACACCTTC. Residues: CASSASQGAQGYTF.

The rearrangement links TRBV5-1 to TRBJ2-3; 7 nucleotides line up with TRBD2. The germline gives CDR1 SGHRS, CDR2 YFSETQ. There are 16 residues in the CDR3. V gave up 0 bases and J gave up 0 bases; unmatched junction bases: 4. In nucleotides, the CDR3 is TGCGCCAGCAGCTTGGCTAGCGGAGGTAGCACAGATACGCAGTATTTT. This encodes CASSLASGGSTDTQYF.

V gene TRBV6-1 combines with J gene TRBJ1-5, with TRBD1 matching over 10 bases. The length of the CDR3 is 15 residues. Germline CDR1 reads MNHNS; CDR2 reads SASEGT. V lost 7 bases and J lost 3; bases outside the gene matches: 6. The CDR3 DNA sequence: TGTGCCAGCATGCCGGGACAGGGGACCAATCAGCCCCAGCATTTT. Its protein product is CASMPGQGTNQPQHF.

This chain joins TRBV18 and TRBJ2-3; possible D gene TRBD2, 6 bases. The germline V and J ends were trimmed by 6 bases and 4 bases, with 11 bases remaining between them. Germline assignment: CDR1 KGHSH and CDR2 LQKENI. The CDR3 has 13 residues. This CDR3 reads CASSDRRADTQYF. The CDR3 DNA reads as TGTGCCAGCTCCGACCGGAGGGCAGATACGCAGTATTTT.

V and J are TRBV10-1 and TRBJ1-2; a possible D gene is TRBD1 (5 bases). The CDR3 runs to 11 residues. V lost 6 bases to trimming and J lost 4 bases, with 6 bases between them. Germline V gene sequence: CDR1 WNHNN, CDR2 SYGVQD (reference sequence). In nucleotides, the CDR3 is TGCGCCAGCAGCGGGGGCTATGGCTACACCTTC. Translation: CASSGGYGYTF.

The chain has TRBV29-1 and TRBJ1-5; 8 bases align to TRBD1. This CDR3 is built from 15 residues. Germline V CDR1 and CDR2: SQVTM, ANQGSEA. The trim removed 0 bases at V and 7 bases at J, leaving 8 bases unmatched. CDR3 region: CSVEEADRGWQPQHF. CDR3 in DNA: TGCAGCGTTGAAGAGGCAGACAGGGGATGGCAGCCCCAGCATTTT.

The chain recombines TRBV18 with TRBJ2-7; TRBD2 agrees at 13 bases. V lost 5 bases, J lost 2 bases, and 6 bases stayed unmatched. The CDR3 sequence is 16 residues long. CDR1 and CDR2 (germline): KGHSH, LQKENI. The CDR3 DNA follows: TGTGCCAGCTCATTAGGGACTAGCGGGGCCACCTACGAGCAGTACTTC. It specifies CASSLGTSGATYEQYF.

The rearrangement joins TRBV7-6 to TRBJ2-5; 12 nucleotides match TRBD2. The V gene end was trimmed by 4 bases and the J gene end by 1 base; junction bases not matched to a gene: 4. The CDR3 extends over 16 amino acids. CDR1 and CDR2 (germline): SGHVS, FNYEAQ. Written as DNA, the CDR3 is TGTGCCAGCAGCTACGGGACTAGCGGGCTCCAAGAGACCCAGTACTTC. It yields the protein CASSYGTSGLQETQYF.

This clone was seen once. The CDR3 loop is CASSKAEAGGTYEQYF. CDR3 sequence (DNA): TGTGCCAGCAGCAAAGCGGAAGCGGGGGGTACCTACGAGCAGTACTTC. The J gene is TRBJ2-7, the V gene TRBV21-1; the table gives TRBD2 as D, unverified against the DNA. TRBV21-1 is an annotated pseudogene. This CDR3 is 16 amino acids long.

V gene TRBV19 combines with J gene TRBJ1-2; 7 bases agree with TRBD1. Germline-derived CDR1 and CDR2 are LNHDA and SQIVND (reference sequence). V shed 9 bases, J shed 4 bases, and the junction held 11 bases outside the gene matches. The CDR3 has 14 amino acids. For the CDR3, the DNA is TGTGCCAGCCTTGACAGGGAGAGATTCTATGGCTACACCTTC. Translated: CASLDRERFYGYTF.